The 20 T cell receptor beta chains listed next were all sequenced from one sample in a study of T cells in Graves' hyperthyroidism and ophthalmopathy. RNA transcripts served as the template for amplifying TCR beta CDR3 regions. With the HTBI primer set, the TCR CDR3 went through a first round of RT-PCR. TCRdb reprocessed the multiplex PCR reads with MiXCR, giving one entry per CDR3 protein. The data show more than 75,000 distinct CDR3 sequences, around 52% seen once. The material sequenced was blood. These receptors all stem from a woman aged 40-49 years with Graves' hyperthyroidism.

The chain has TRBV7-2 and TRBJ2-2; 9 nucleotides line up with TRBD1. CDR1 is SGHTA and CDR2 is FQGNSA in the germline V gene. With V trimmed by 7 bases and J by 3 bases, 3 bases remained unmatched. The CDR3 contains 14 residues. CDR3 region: CASTGDRDTGELFF. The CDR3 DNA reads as TGTGCCAGCACCGGGGACAGGGACACCGGGGAGCTGTTTTTT.

The CDR3, as DNA: TGCAGTGCTAGCCCACTAGCGGGAGCCCCAGGTCAAGAGACCCAGTACTTC. Protein sequence: CSASPLAGAPGQETQYF. The gene calls are TRBV20-1 and TRBJ2-5; the match to TRBD2 covers 11 bases. This CDR3 has 17 residues. Trimming removed 3 bases from V and 2 bases from J; junction bases left unmatched: 11. Per germline, CDR1 DFQATT and CDR2 SNEGSKA (reference sequence).

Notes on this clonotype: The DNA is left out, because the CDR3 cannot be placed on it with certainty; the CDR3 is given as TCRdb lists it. The CDR3 here is CASSSWARGASF. The genes are TRBV7-2 and TRBJ1-1; no DNA check was done on the table's D call, TRBD1. Germline loops: CDR1 SGHTA, CDR2 FQGNSA. The CDR3 sequence runs 12 residues, both termini included.

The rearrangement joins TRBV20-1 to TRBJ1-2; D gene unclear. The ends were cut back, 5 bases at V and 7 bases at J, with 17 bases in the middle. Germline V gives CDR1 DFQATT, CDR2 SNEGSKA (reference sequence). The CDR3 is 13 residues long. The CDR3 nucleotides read TGCAGTGCTGAGAATTCCTCCGGCTGTGGCTACACCTTC. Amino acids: CSAENSSGCGYTF.

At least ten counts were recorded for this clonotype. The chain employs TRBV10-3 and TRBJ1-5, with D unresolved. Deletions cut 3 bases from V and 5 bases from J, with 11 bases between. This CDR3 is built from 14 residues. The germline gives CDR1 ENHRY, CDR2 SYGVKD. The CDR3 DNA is TGTGCCATCAGTGACACGGGGTGGGATCAGCCCCAGCATTTT. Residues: CAISDTGWDQPQHF.

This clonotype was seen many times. The CDR3 spells CASSPTSGNSYEQYF. CDR3 bases: TGTGCCAGCAGCCCGACTAGCGGGAACTCCTACGAGCAGTACTTC. The V gene is TRBV4-2, the J gene TRBJ2-7, with 11 positions matching TRBD2. V lost 4 bases to trimming and J lost 0 bases; unmatched junction nucleotides: 2. The CDR3 is 15 amino acids. Germline V gene lookup returns CDR1 LGHNA and CDR2 YNFKEQ.

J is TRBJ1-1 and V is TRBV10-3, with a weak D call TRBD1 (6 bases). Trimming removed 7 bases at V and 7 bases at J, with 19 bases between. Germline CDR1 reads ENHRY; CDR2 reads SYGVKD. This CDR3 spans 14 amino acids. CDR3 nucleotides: TGTGCCATCATGGCGGCAGGGGACCTACATGAAGCTTTCTTT. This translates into CAIMAAGDLHEAFF.

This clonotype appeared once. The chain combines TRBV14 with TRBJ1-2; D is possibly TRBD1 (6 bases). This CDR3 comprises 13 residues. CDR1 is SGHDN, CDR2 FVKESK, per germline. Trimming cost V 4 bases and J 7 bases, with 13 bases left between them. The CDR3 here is CASSPRGACGYTF. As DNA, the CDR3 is TGTGCCAGCAGCCCTAGGGGGGCTTGTGGCTACACCTTC.

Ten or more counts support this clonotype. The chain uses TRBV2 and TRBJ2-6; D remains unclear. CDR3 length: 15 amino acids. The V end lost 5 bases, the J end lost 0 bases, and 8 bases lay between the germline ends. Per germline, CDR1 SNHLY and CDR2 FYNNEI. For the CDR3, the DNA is TGTGCCAGCAGTTTGTGGGGCTCTGGGGCCAACGTCCTGACTTTC. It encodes CASSLWGSGANVLTF.

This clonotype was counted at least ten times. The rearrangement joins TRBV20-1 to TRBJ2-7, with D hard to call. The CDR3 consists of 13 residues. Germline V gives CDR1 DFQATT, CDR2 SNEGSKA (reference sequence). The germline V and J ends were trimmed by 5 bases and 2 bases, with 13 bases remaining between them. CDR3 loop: CSAYSFPTYEQYF. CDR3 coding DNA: TGCAGTGCTTACTCATTCCCCACCTACGAGCAGTACTTC.

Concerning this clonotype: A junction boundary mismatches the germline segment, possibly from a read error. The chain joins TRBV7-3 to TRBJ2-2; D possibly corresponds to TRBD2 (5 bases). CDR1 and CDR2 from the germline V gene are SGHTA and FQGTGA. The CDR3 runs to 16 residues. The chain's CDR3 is CASSPDTVTNTGELFF. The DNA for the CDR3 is TGTGCCAGCAGCCCAGACACTGTTACGAACACCGGGGAACTGTTTTTT.

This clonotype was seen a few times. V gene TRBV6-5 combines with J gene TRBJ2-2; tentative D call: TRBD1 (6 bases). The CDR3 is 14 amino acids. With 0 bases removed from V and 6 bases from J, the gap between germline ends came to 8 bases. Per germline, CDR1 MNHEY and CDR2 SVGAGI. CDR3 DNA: TGTGCCAGCAGTTACTCTGAGGGGGCCGGGGAGCTGTTTTTT. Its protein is CASSYSEGAGELFF.

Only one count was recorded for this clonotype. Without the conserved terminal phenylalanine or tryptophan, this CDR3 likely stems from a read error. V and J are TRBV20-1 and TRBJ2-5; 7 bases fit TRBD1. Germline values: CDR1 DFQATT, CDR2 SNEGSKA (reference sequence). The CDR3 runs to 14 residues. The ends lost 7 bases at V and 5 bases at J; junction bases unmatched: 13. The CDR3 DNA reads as TGCAGTGTCAGGGACAGTGAGGAACGCGAGACCCAGTACCTC. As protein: CSVRDSEERETQYL.

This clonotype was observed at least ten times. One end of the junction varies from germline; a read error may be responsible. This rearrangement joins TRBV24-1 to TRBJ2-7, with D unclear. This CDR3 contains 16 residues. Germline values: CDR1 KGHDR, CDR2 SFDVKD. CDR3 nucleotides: TGTGCCACCAGTGATTTAGCGCCTAACTACTCCTACAAGCAGTACTTC. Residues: CATSDLAPNYSYKQYF.

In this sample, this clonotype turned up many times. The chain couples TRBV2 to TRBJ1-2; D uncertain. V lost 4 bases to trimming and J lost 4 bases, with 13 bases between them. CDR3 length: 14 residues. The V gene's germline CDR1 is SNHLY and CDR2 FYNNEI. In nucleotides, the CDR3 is TGTGCCAGCAGTGTCCGGGAGGCTAGCTATGGCTACACCTTC. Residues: CASSVREASYGYTF.

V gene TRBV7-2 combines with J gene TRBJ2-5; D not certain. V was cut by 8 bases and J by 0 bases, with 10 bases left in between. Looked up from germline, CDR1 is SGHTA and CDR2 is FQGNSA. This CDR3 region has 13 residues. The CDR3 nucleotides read TGTGCCAGCCCCGGGCCGCACCAAGAGACCCAGTACTTC. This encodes CASPGPHQETQYF. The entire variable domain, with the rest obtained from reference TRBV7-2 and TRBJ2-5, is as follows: GAGVSQSPSNKVTEKGKDVELRCDPISGHTALYWYRQSLGQGLEFLIYFQGNSAPDKSGLPSDRFSAERTGGSVSTLTIQRTQQEDSAVYLCASPGPHQETQYFGPGTRLLVL.

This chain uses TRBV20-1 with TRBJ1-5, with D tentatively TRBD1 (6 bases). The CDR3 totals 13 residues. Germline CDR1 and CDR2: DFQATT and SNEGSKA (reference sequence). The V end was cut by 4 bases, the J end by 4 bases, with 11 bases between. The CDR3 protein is CSAKQGYNQPQHF. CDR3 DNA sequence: TGCAGTGCTAAGCAGGGGTATAATCAGCCCCAGCATTTT.

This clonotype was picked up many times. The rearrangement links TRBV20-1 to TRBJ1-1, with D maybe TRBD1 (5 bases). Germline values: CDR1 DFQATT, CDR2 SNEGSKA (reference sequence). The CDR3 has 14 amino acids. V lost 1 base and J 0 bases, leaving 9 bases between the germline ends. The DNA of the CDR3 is TGCAGTGCTAGAGGTGGGACCATGAACACTGAAGCTTTCTTT. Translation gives CSARGGTMNTEAFF.

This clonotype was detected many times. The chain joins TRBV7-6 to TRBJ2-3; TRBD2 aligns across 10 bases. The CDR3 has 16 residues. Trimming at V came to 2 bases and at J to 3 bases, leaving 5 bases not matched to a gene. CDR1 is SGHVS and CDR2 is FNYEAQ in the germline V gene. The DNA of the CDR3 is TGTGCCAGCAGCTTAATGTCTAGCGGGAGTACAGATACGCAGTATTTT. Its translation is CASSLMSSGSTDTQYF.

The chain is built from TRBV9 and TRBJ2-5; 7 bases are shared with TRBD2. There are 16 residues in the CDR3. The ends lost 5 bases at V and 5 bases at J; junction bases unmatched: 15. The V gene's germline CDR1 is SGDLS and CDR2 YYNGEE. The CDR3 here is CASRPGGRSTRETQYF. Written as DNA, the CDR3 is TGTGCCAGCAGGCCAGGCGGGAGAAGCACTCGGGAGACCCAGTACTTC. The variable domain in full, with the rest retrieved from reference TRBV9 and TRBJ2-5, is DSGVTQTPKHLITATGQRVTLRCSPRSGDLSVYWYQQSLDQGLQFLIQYYNGEERAKGNILERFSAQQFPDLHSELNLSSLELGDSALYFCASRPGGRSTRETQYFGPGTRLLVL.